This entry features one TCR beta chain sequence. The data are from a study of shared clonotypes between healthy human individuals. Turning to the study itself: CD4 naive cells filled three plates per donor, CD4 memory three, CD8 naive two and CD8 memory one.

This CDR3 comprises 11 residues. Per the germline V gene, CDR1 is SNHLY and CDR2 is FYNNEI. Trimming removed 4 bases from V and 12 bases from J, with 12 bases in between. A split of CD4+ cells into CD45RA+ naive and CD45RA-negative memory subsets was performed. Deep was the level at which the assay was run. The method was immunoSEQ multiplex PCR; TCRdb's version includes in-frame clones alone and lacks a portion of them. The table shows fewer than 2.5 million clones, with over 85% occurring only once. The sequenced sample consisted of naive CD4+ T cells from PBMCs. Subset described: CD45RA+ positively selected. This receptor was taken from a young man in good health. Some clones in this sample may be carry-over from other donors' samples. The chain joins TRBV2 to TRBJ1-1; D is undetermined. CDR3 region: CASSGQQSPFF. CDR3 DNA sequence: TGTGCCAGCAGTGGTCAACAGTCTCCTTTCTTT.